This T cell receptor beta chain stems from a study of blood T cell repertoires in COVID-19. The length of the CDR3 is 17 residues. Looked up from germline, CDR1 is SEHNR and CDR2 is FQNEAQ (reference sequence). J gave up 1 base and V 5 bases, and 9 bases lay outside the gene matches. The repertoire was sequenced with immunoSEQ multiplex PCR; TCRdb's copy has only in-frame clones and lacks some. This table has about 65,000 clones, roughly three quarters appearing once. This clone is a singleton in its sample. Sequenced material: peripheral blood. This TCR was sampled from a human donor in a cohort sampled during active COVID-19. This chain links TRBV7-9 with TRBJ2-2; 8 bases agree with TRBD1. In DNA form, the CDR3 reads TGTGCCAGCAGCCCCCCCGTCGGACAGGGGAACACCGGGGAGCTGTTTTTT. This gives the protein CASSPPVGQGNTGELFF.